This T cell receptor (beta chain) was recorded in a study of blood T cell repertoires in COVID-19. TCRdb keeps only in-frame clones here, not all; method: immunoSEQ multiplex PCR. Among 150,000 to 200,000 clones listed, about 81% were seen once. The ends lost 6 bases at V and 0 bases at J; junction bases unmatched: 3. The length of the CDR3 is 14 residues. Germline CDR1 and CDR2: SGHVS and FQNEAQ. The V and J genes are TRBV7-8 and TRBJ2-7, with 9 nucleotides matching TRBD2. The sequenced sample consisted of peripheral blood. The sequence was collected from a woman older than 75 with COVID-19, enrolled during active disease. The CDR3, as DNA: TGTGCCAGCAGACATAGCGGGAGCTCCTACGAGCAGTACTTC. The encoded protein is CASRHSGSSYEQYF.